This passage covers 4 T cell receptor beta chains from one sample sequenced in a study of T cells after yellow fever vaccination. TCRdb processed the 5' RACE reads anew with MiXCR; each CDR3 protein has one entry. The sample shows around 140,000 distinct CDR3 sequences, 6.5% to 8.5% of them seen only once. The sequencing here drew on CD4+ T cells sorted from PBMCs, taken 5 days after the yellow fever booster vaccination. The receptors were sampled from a man aged 25 to 45 who received the YFV17D yellow fever vaccine.

This clonotype was detected ten times or more. The chain has TRBV7-2 and TRBJ2-1, with TRBD2 matching 13 bases. This CDR3 region has 14 residues. Germline loops: CDR1 SGHTA, CDR2 FQGNSA. Trimming removed 1 base from V and 9 bases from J; junction bases left unmatched: 0. CDR3 nucleotide sequence: TGTGCCAGCAGCTTAGGGACTAGCGGGAGTGAGCAGTTCTTC. Translating it yields CASSLGTSGSEQFF.

Ten or more counts support this clonotype. The chain is built from TRBV20-1 and TRBJ2-2, with D uncertain. The CDR3 runs 12 residues. Deletions cut 1 base from V and 17 bases from J, with 17 bases between. The V gene's germline CDR1 is DFQATT and CDR2 SNEGSKA (reference sequence). The DNA for the CDR3 is TGCAGTGCTAGAGTGTTAGCCGGGCCAGGCTTTTTT. It specifies CSARVLAGPGFF.

Details on this clonotype: Since a much larger clone is just one base distant, this may be a read error. The chain recombines TRBV20-1 with TRBJ2-7, with D possibly matching TRBD2 (6 bases). The V end lost 0 bases, the J end lost 0 bases, and 12 bases lay between the germline ends. The germline V gene has CDR1 DFQATT and CDR2 SNEGSKA (reference sequence). The CDR3 loop spans 15 amino acids. The CDR3 loop reads CSAREGLRFSYEQYF. The CDR3 bases are TGCAGTGCTAGAGAGGGACTTAGATTCTCCTACGAGCAGTACTTC.

This clonotype appeared many times. This chain links TRBV3-1 with TRBJ2-5; 10 bases are a match to TRBD2. Trimming cost V 2 bases and J 6 bases; bases outside gene matches: 6. The CDR3 extends over 15 amino acids. Germline values: CDR1 LGHDT, CDR2 YNNKEL (reference sequence). For the CDR3, the DNA is TGTGCCAGCAGCCAAACTAGCGGGGTGGGTAAGACCCAGTACTTC. Translated: CASSQTSGVGKTQYF.